This T cell receptor beta chain was identified in a study of PD-L1 blockade in urothelial cancer. Looking at the study overall: Twenty-five of the 29 patients were men with bladder-origin urothelial cancer. Median T cell yield from blood was about 130,000. Blood analyses occurred 3 weeks (second dose) and 6 weeks post treatment start. General study findings and limits: Pretreatment TCR clonality in blood under the median foretold superior survival.

The time point: pretreatment peripheral blood. CDR1 is SGHNT, CDR2 YENEEA, per germline. The V gene end was trimmed by 6 bases and the J gene end by 8 bases; junction bases not matched to a gene: 12. The CDR3 extends over 15 amino acids. On this clone: The antigen is unknown.

Sequencing used immunoSEQ multiplex PCR; TCRdb keeps in-frame clones, though not all of them. The top ten clones hold approximately 15% of a sample with about 85,000 clones, approximately 87% of them seen once. The sequence derives from a man aged 55 to 70 with urothelial cancer. The V call is TRBV11-3, the J call TRBJ1-2; 10 positions match TRBD1. The material was PBMCs, obtained around atezolizumab (anti-PD-L1) treatment. The DNA of the CDR3 is TGTGCCAGCAGAGGGGGAGACAGGGGGCCTGGGGGCTACACCTTC. Translated: CASRGGDRGPGGYTF.